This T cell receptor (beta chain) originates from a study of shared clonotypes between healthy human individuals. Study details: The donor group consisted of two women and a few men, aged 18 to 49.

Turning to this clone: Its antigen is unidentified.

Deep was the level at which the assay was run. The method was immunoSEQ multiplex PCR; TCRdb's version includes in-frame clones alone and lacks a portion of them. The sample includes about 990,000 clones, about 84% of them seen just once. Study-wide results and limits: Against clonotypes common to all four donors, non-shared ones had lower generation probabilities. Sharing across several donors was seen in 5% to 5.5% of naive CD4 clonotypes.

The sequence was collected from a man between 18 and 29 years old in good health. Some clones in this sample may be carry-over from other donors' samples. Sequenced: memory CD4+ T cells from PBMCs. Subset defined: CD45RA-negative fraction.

The CDR3 DNA is TGTGCCAGTAGTATGGAGGGGGTCTTCTCTGAAGCTTTCTTT. The encoded protein is CASSMEGVFSEAFF. The V call is TRBV19, the J call TRBJ1-1; TRBD1 is a possible D gene (6 bases). Germline V gene data show CDR1 as LNHDA and CDR2 as SQIVND (reference sequence). The CDR3 is made up of 14 amino acids. Trimming left V 3 bases short and J 6 bases short, with 14 bases between. Variable domain in full (rest from reference TRBV19 and TRBJ1-1): DGGITQSPKYLFRKEGQNVTLSCEQNLNHDAMYWYRQDPGQGLRLIYYSQIVNDFQKGDIAEGYSVSREKKESFPLTVTSAQKNPTAFYLCASSMEGVFSEAFFGQGTRLTVV.